The 14 T cell receptor beta chains given below trace back to one sample, sequenced in a study of blood T cell repertoires in COVID-19 (TCRdb year 2020). Library generation was performed with the immunoSEQ multiplex PCR assay. The table comes from immuneACCESS by way of TCRdb, which keeps in-frame sequences with V and J called. Part of the clones is missing from these tables; in studies checked, under half for an unresolved V gene and the rest for unknown reasons. This sample lists 220,000 or so clones; about 80% were detected once. Clones ranked in the top ten supply about 2.9% of the sample. Sequencing was done on a sample of peripheral blood. The receptors come from a woman aged 25 to 39 who had recovered from COVID-19.

The chain combines TRBV7-9 with TRBJ2-1, with 14 bases lining up with TRBD2. Germline assignment: CDR1 SEHNR and CDR2 FQNEAQ (reference sequence). The ends lost 5 bases at V and 9 bases at J; junction bases unmatched: 6. The CDR3 totals 15 residues. For the CDR3, the DNA is TGTGCCAGCAGCCCGACTAGCGGGAGGGCGGGTGAGCAGTTCTTC. Translated, it gives CASSPTSGRAGEQFF.

The chain recombines TRBV9 with TRBJ2-1, with 10 bases matching TRBD1. CDR1 SGDLS and CDR2 YYNGEE come from the germline V gene. With 3 bases clipped from V and 3 bases from J, the junction kept 9 bases outside the gene matches. CDR3 length: 17 amino acids. CDR3 in DNA: TGTGCCAGCAGCGAACACTGGGGGACAGGGGTCTACAATGAGCAGTTCTTC. Amino acids: CASSEHWGTGVYNEQFF. Full variable domain (missing parts from reference TRBV9 and TRBJ2-1): DSGVTQTPKHLITATGQRVTLRCSPRSGDLSVYWYQQSLDQGLQFLIQYYNGEERAKGNILERFSAQQFPDLHSELNLSSLELGDSALYFCASSEHWGTGVYNEQFFGPGTRLTVL.

The chain is built from TRBV6-5 and TRBJ1-2; TRBD1 might be the D (6 bases). This CDR3 is 13 amino acids long. V was trimmed by 3 bases and J by 13 bases, leaving 18 bases between them. The germline V gene has CDR1 MNHEY and CDR2 SVGAGI. CDR3 sequence reads: CASSYSGQYLSTF. In nucleotides, the CDR3 is TGTGCCAGCAGTTATTCAGGACAGTACTTGAGCACCTTC.

V gene TRBV7-9 combines with J gene TRBJ2-5; tentative D call: TRBD1 (6 bases). The CDR3 sequence is 15 residues long. CDR1 is SEHNR, CDR2 FQNEAQ, per germline (reference sequence). V gave up 2 bases and J gave up 5 bases, with 15 bases separating them. CDR3 amino acids: CASSLRAGDGETQYF. For the CDR3, the DNA is TGTGCCAGCAGCTTAAGGGCAGGGGATGGGGAGACCCAGTACTTC.

This clone has only a few counts. This chain links TRBV6-5 with TRBJ2-7; no firm D call. Germline values: CDR1 MNHEY, CDR2 SVGAGI. The CDR3 totals 11 residues. Trimming took off 0 bases at V and 6 bases at J, with 3 bases between the two ends. The CDR3: CASSYSSEQYF. The CDR3 DNA follows: TGTGCCAGCAGTTACTCTAGCGAGCAGTACTTC.

The chain links TRBV28 to TRBJ1-5; the D gene is possibly TRBD1 (5 bases). Trimming removed 6 bases at V and 0 bases at J, with 12 bases between. This CDR3 has 15 residues. Germline CDR1 MDHEN, CDR2 SYDVKM. The CDR3 loop reads CASRWDSPSNQPQHF. CDR3 DNA sequence: TGTGCCAGCAGATGGGACTCGCCTAGCAATCAGCCCCAGCATTTT.

The rearrangement links TRBV7-3 to TRBJ2-1, with 8 bases that match TRBD2. The CDR3 spans 15 residues. The V and J ends lost 5 bases and 3 bases, in that order; junction bases with no gene match: 6. Germline CDR1 is SGHTA and CDR2 is FQGTGA. CDR3 nucleotides: TGTGCCAGCAGCCCTTACGGGGGGGGCTACAATGAGCAGTTCTTC. It codes for CASSPYGGGYNEQFF.

The genes are TRBV28 and TRBJ2-1, with 7 nucleotides matching TRBD2. The V segment lost 0 bases and the J segment 5 bases; nucleotides outside the gene matches: 7. Looked up from germline, CDR1 is MDHEN and CDR2 is SYDVKM. This CDR3 spans 16 amino acids. The CDR3 coding sequence is TGTGCCAGCAGTTTATGGAGGCTAGCGGACAACAATGAGCAGTTCTTC. Its translation: CASSLWRLADNNEQFF.

As DNA, the CDR3 is TGCGCCAGCAGCTTACTAGCTCCCCCGGAGCAGTACTTC. Amino acids: CASSLLAPPEQYF. The chain carries TRBV5-1 and TRBJ2-7; tentatively, D is TRBD2 (6 bases). The germline V and J ends were trimmed by 2 bases and 7 bases, with 13 bases remaining between them. CDR1 SGHRS and CDR2 YFSETQ come from the germline V gene. This CDR3 contains 13 residues.

V gene TRBV19 combines with J gene TRBJ2-1; TRBD1 matches 11 bases. Germline V gene sequence: CDR1 LNHDA, CDR2 SQIVND (reference sequence). CDR3 length equals 12 residues. V gave up 3 bases and J gave up 15 bases; unmatched junction bases: 4. This CDR3 reads CASSMGQGVTFF. The CDR3 DNA follows: TGTGCCAGTAGTATGGGACAGGGGGTTACGTTCTTC. The full variable domain, completed using reference TRBV19 and TRBJ2-1, is DGGITQSPKYLFRKEGQNVTLSCEQNLNHDAMYWYRQDPGQGLRLIYYSQIVNDFQKGDIAEGYSVSREKKESFPLTVTSAQKNPTAFYLCASSMGQGVTFFGPGTRLTVL.

The V gene is TRBV6-5, the J gene TRBJ1-2; 7 positions match TRBD1. The CDR3 runs 12 residues. V shed 10 bases and J 4 bases; nucleotides not matched to a gene: 6. Germline CDR1 reads MNHEY; CDR2 reads SVGAGI. The CDR3 DNA reads as TGTGCCACAAAGACAGGGCTCTATGGCTACACCTTC. It encodes CATKTGLYGYTF.

The chain couples TRBV7-2 to TRBJ2-3; no firm D call. The CDR3 extends over 15 amino acids. Trimming shortened V by 4 bases and J by 1 base, and 12 bases separated the two germline ends. Germline assignment: CDR1 SGHTA and CDR2 FQGNSA. The CDR3 loop is CASSSLPPGTDTQYF. In DNA form, the CDR3 reads TGTGCCAGCAGCTCGCTTCCGCCGGGCACAGATACGCAGTATTTT.

This clone was picked up a small number of times. V usage is TRBV10-1 and J usage is TRBJ2-5; tentatively, D is TRBD2 (5 bases). The germline CDR1 and CDR2 sequences are WNHNN and SYGVQD (reference sequence). This CDR3 comprises 13 residues. V lost 4 bases and J 2 bases, leaving 8 bases between the germline ends. The CDR3 DNA follows: TGCGCCAGCAGTGCGGGGTATCAAGAGACCCAGTACTTC. It yields the protein CASSAGYQETQYF.

The chain couples TRBV19 to TRBJ2-7; 10 bases match TRBD2. The CDR3 runs 15 residues. Losses at the gene ends were 3 bases for V and 4 bases for J; bases not matched to a gene: 6. Germline V gene sequence: CDR1 LNHDA, CDR2 SQIVND (reference sequence). CDR3 residues: CASSMQSGRAYEQYF. The CDR3 coding sequence is TGTGCCAGTAGTATGCAGAGCGGGAGGGCGTACGAGCAGTACTTC.